Below are 30 T cell receptor beta chains sequenced from a single sample in a study of blood T cell repertoires in COVID-19. The repertoire was sequenced with immunoSEQ multiplex PCR; TCRdb's copy has only in-frame clones and lacks some. Here the sample spans roughly 300,000 clones, roughly 83% being singletons. Sequencing was done on a sample of peripheral blood. These receptors came from a human donor with COVID-19, enrolled during active disease. The donor label of this sample is uncertain.

This rearrangement joins TRBV7-2 to TRBJ1-5; no definite D call. Germline V gives CDR1 SGHTA, CDR2 FQGNSA. The CDR3 runs 13 residues. Trimming shortened V by 3 bases and J by 3 bases, and 6 bases separated the two germline ends. As DNA, the CDR3 is TGTGCCAGCAGCTTCAGTTTCAATCAGCCCCAGCATTTT. This sequence encodes CASSFSFNQPQHF.

The V call is TRBV6-2 or TRBV6-3, the J call TRBJ2-1; 12 nucleotides agree with TRBD2. This CDR3 region has 19 residues. The V segment lost 2 bases and the J segment 0 bases; nucleotides outside the gene matches: 8. Germline lookup yields CDR1 MNHEY and CDR2 SVGEGT. This CDR3 reads CASSYPGLAGLTSYNEQFF. The CDR3 region has the DNA TGTGCCAGCAGTTACCCGGGACTAGCGGGTTTAACCTCCTACAATGAGCAGTTCTTC.

The V call is TRBV28, the J call TRBJ1-2, with 9 bases lining up with TRBD1. Germline CDR1 MDHEN, CDR2 SYDVKM. V gave up 6 bases and J gave up 3 bases; unmatched junction bases: 17. The CDR3 covers 18 residues. The CDR3 DNA reads as TGTGCCAGCAGCTCCGGAGGGGCGGGACAGGGTCCGTACTATGGCTACACCTTC. It codes for CASSSGGAGQGPYYGYTF.

The V and J genes are TRBV5-1 and TRBJ1-2, with D perhaps matching TRBD1 (6 bases). The CDR3 length is 14 residues. Trimming cost V 0 bases and J 1 base, with 7 bases left between them. Per the germline V gene, CDR1 is SGHRS and CDR2 is YFSETQ. The CDR3 loop reads CASSLVQGNYGYTF. For the CDR3, the DNA is TGCGCCAGCAGCTTGGTACAGGGTAACTATGGCTACACCTTC.

The chain couples TRBV16 to TRBJ2-3; possible D gene TRBD2, 6 bases. The germline CDR1 and CDR2 sequences are KGHSY and FQNENV. This CDR3 comprises 15 residues. The V end lost 2 bases, the J end lost 2 bases, and 11 bases lay between the germline ends. CDR3 bases: TGTGCCAGCAGCCAAGGGAGGCAGGCCACAGATACGCAGTATTTT. Translated, it gives CASSQGRQATDTQYF.

The chain carries TRBV7-2 and TRBJ2-5; 10 nucleotides align to TRBD2. The CDR3 spans 18 residues. Germline V gives CDR1 SGHTA, CDR2 FQGNSA. After removal of 4 bases from V and 7 bases from J, the junction contained 18 bases not matched to a gene. The CDR3 reads CASSSGRTSGVHAWTQYF. The CDR3 nucleotides read TGTGCCAGCAGCTCCGGGAGAACTAGCGGGGTGCATGCGTGGACCCAGTACTTC.

This clone was seen repeatedly, ten times or more. The chain employs TRBV30 and TRBJ2-2; perhaps TRBD2 as D (5 bases). Trimming left V 0 bases short and J 3 bases short, with 8 bases between. Germline CDR1 and CDR2: GTSNPN and SVGIG (reference sequence). The CDR3 length is 14 residues. CDR3 coding DNA: TGTGCCTGGAGTGTCGGAGGCCACACCGGGGAGCTGTTTTTT. Residues: CAWSVGGHTGELFF.

The chain is built from TRBV6-2 or TRBV6-3 and TRBJ2-2; TRBD1 might be the D (6 bases). In germline, CDR1 is MNHEY, CDR2 SVGEGT. Trimming shortened V by 0 bases and J by 0 bases, and 8 bases separated the two germline ends. The CDR3 extends over 16 amino acids. The chain's CDR3 is CASSYSQGSNTGELFF. The CDR3 bases are TGTGCCAGCAGTTACTCTCAGGGGTCGAACACCGGGGAGCTGTTTTTT.

CDR3 protein: CASSPGSLAGELFF. The CDR3 region has the DNA TGTGCCAGCAGCCCAGGAAGTTTGGCCGGGGAGCTGTTTTTT. V is TRBV7-9 and J is TRBJ2-2, with no clear D. The length of the CDR3 is 14 residues. The V end lost 5 bases, the J end lost 6 bases, and 13 bases lay between the germline ends. The germline V gene encodes CDR1 SEHNR and CDR2 FQNEAQ (reference sequence). The full variable domain, rest sourced from reference TRBV7-9 and TRBJ2-2, is DTGVSQNPRHKITKRGQNVTFRCDPISEHNRLYWYRQTLGQGPEFLTYFQNEAQLEKSRLLSDRFSAERPKGSFSTLEIQRTEQGDSAMYLCASSPGSLAGELFFGEGSRLTVL.

V usage is TRBV28 and J usage is TRBJ2-1; TRBD2 aligns across 13 bases. Per germline, CDR1 MDHEN and CDR2 SYDVKM. Trimming cost V 5 bases and J 6 bases; bases outside gene matches: 10. The CDR3 is made up of 17 amino acids. The CDR3 sequence is CASSPTGGLAGPNEQFF. In DNA, the CDR3 is TGTGCCAGCAGTCCCACGGGGGGACTAGCGGGACCCAATGAGCAGTTCTTC.

The rearrangement uses TRBV9 and TRBJ2-4; TRBD2 is a possible D gene (5 bases). Germline CDR1 reads SGDLS; CDR2 reads YYNGEE. V was pared by 4 bases and J by 7 bases, with 18 bases between. This CDR3 region has 15 residues. CDR3 nucleotides: TGTGCCAGCAGCACCTATAGTCAGGAGGACAACATTCAGTACTTC. The encoded protein is CASSTYSQEDNIQYF.

This rearrangement joins TRBV25-1 to TRBJ1-1; D remains ambiguous. V lost 3 bases to trimming and J lost 2 bases, with 10 bases between them. This CDR3 is 14 amino acids long. The germline V gene has CDR1 MGHDK and CDR2 SYGVNS. CDR3 DNA: TGTGCCAGCAGTGATCGGGGAGGCAACACTGAAGCTTTCTTT. It is translated as CASSDRGGNTEAFF.

The chain has TRBV6-5 and TRBJ1-1; perhaps TRBD1 as D (5 bases). V was shortened by 2 bases and J by 5 bases, with 15 bases between the two germline ends. Per germline, CDR1 MNHEY and CDR2 SVGAGI. CDR3 length equals 15 residues. The CDR3 region has the DNA TGTGCCAGCAGTTACATCAGGGTCAGTAGGACTGAAGCTTTCTTT. It translates to CASSYIRVSRTEAFF.

The chain links TRBV28 to TRBJ2-1; D is unresolved. The CDR3 has 14 amino acids. Germline V gives CDR1 MDHEN, CDR2 SYDVKM. Trimming pared 7 bases from V and 7 bases from J, leaving 17 bases between. Here the CDR3 reads CASTPRSELNEQFF. CDR3 bases: TGTGCCAGCACCCCCCGGAGTGAACTGAATGAGCAGTTCTTC.

The CDR3 coding sequence is TGTGCCAGCAGTGGGACTAAGGGTACCAATGAGCAGTTCTTC. Protein: CASSGTKGTNEQFF. The chain links TRBV7-9 to TRBJ2-1; 7 bases match TRBD2. The CDR3 spans 14 residues. CDR1 is SEHNR and CDR2 is FQNEAQ in the germline V gene (reference sequence). V shed 6 bases and J 6 bases; nucleotides not matched to a gene: 8.

The V gene is TRBV30, the J gene TRBJ1-1, with 7 nucleotides matching TRBD1. This CDR3 contains 14 residues. From germline, CDR1 is GTSNPN and CDR2 SVGIG (reference sequence). Losses at the gene ends were 1 base for V and 2 bases for J; bases not matched to a gene: 4. CDR3 protein: CAWSAGQPNTEAFF. CDR3 nucleotides: TGTGCCTGGAGTGCGGGACAGCCTAACACTGAAGCTTTCTTT.

The chain uses TRBV13 and TRBJ2-3; the D is unclear. Between the trimmed V and J ends, which lost 3 bases and 1 base, there was a span of 11 bases. The CDR3 has 15 residues. Looked up from germline, CDR1 is PRHDT and CDR2 is FYEKMQ (reference sequence). The CDR3 here is CASSFRSEGTDTQYF. The CDR3 region has the DNA TGTGCCAGCAGCTTCCGGAGCGAGGGCACAGATACGCAGTATTTT.

The chain recombines TRBV9 with TRBJ2-1, with D maybe TRBD1 (6 bases). Germline V gene lookup returns CDR1 SGDLS and CDR2 YYNGEE. The germline V and J ends were trimmed by 3 bases and 0 bases, with 10 bases remaining between them. The CDR3 has 15 amino acids. This CDR3 reads CASSGDISSYNEQFF. The CDR3 bases are TGTGCCAGCAGCGGGGACATTAGCTCCTACAATGAGCAGTTCTTC. The whole variable domain, filled in from reference TRBV9 and TRBJ2-1, reads DSGVTQTPKHLITATGQRVTLRCSPRSGDLSVYWYQQSLDQGLQFLIQYYNGEERAKGNILERFSAQQFPDLHSELNLSSLELGDSALYFCASSGDISSYNEQFFGPGTRLTVL.

The rearrangement joins TRBV9 to TRBJ2-7; 8 bases agree with TRBD2. The CDR3 has 12 amino acids. V dropped 3 bases and J dropped 5; count of bases not matched to a gene: 1. Germline V gene data show CDR1 as SGDLS and CDR2 as YYNGEE. The DNA for the CDR3 is TGTGCCAGCAGCGCGGGGGGGGACGAGCAGTACTTC. Protein: CASSAGGDEQYF.

The chain uses TRBV11-2 and TRBJ2-5, with 9 positions matching TRBD2. V lost 3 bases and J lost 0; bases outside the gene matches: 5. Germline CDR1 reads SGHAT; CDR2 reads FQNNGV. The CDR3 extends over 16 amino acids. The CDR3 here is CASSFTSGRYQETQYF. Written as DNA, the CDR3 is TGTGCCAGCAGCTTTACTAGCGGGCGGTACCAAGAGACCCAGTACTTC.

This chain connects TRBV5-6 to TRBJ2-1; D unclear. The V and J ends lost 3 bases and 0 bases respectively, with 10 bases between them. CDR1 is SGHDT and CDR2 is YYEEEE in the germline V gene. The CDR3 has 15 amino acids. CDR3 in amino acids: CASSSRESSYNEQFF. The CDR3 DNA reads TGTGCCAGCAGCTCCCGAGAGAGCTCCTACAATGAGCAGTTCTTC. Combining the CDR3 with reference TRBV5-6 and TRBJ2-1 gives the whole variable domain DAGVTQSPTHLIKTRGQQVTLRCSPKSGHDTVSWYQQALGQGPQFIFQYYEEEERQRGNFPDRFSGHQFPNYSSELNVNALLLGDSALYLCASSSRESSYNEQFFGPGTRLTVL.

The CDR3, as DNA: TGTGCCAGCATGGTAGTTAACACTGAAGCTTTCTTT. Translation gives CASMVVNTEAFF. The chain joins TRBV7-9 to TRBJ1-1; D is unclear. Germline V gene data show CDR1 as SEHNR and CDR2 as FQNEAQ (reference sequence). This CDR3 has 12 residues. V lost 7 bases and J lost 2, with 8 bases in between.

The J gene is TRBJ2-1, the V gene TRBV5-6; D uncertain. This CDR3 has 12 amino acids. Germline-derived CDR1 and CDR2 are SGHDT and YYEEEE. Trimming shortened V by 5 bases and J by 5 bases, and 8 bases separated the two germline ends. This CDR3 is CASSLVHNEQFF. The CDR3 DNA is TGTGCCAGCAGTTTAGTCCACAATGAGCAGTTCTTC.

The CDR3 bases are TGTGCCAGCAGCCTACAGTTTGCCGGGGAGCTGTTTTTT. Translation gives CASSLQFAGELFF. The chain couples TRBV7-9 to TRBJ2-2, with D unclear. The CDR3 has 13 amino acids. V was shortened by 5 bases and J by 6 bases, with 10 bases between the two germline ends. Germline-derived CDR1 and CDR2 are SEHNR and FQNEAQ (reference sequence).

The chain recombines TRBV6-5 with TRBJ1-2; 7 bases align to TRBD1. CDR3 length: 13 residues. V shed 2 bases, J shed 8 bases, and the junction held 5 bases outside the gene matches. Germline CDR1 reads MNHEY; CDR2 reads SVGAGI. The CDR3 region is CASSYGQGEGYTF. DNA of the CDR3: TGTGCCAGCAGTTACGGGCAGGGGGAAGGCTACACCTTC.

The V call is TRBV14, the J call TRBJ2-6; TRBD1 might be the D (6 bases). Between the trimmed V and J ends, which lost 4 bases and 3 bases, there was a span of 13 bases. The CDR3 loop spans 16 amino acids. Per germline, CDR1 SGHDN and CDR2 FVKESK. The CDR3 region is CASSPRGSGGANVLTF. CDR3 DNA: TGTGCCAGCAGCCCCAGGGGTTCAGGTGGGGCCAACGTCCTGACTTTC. The variable domain in full, completed from reference TRBV14 and TRBJ2-6, reads EAGVTQFPSHSVIEKGQTVTLRCDPISGHDNLYWYRRVMGKEIKFLLHFVKESKQDESGMPNNRFLAERTGGTYSTLKVQPAELEDSGVYFCASSPRGSGGANVLTFGAGSRLTVL.

The chain uses TRBV9 and TRBJ2-7, with D tentatively TRBD2 (5 bases). CDR3 length: 15 residues. In germline, CDR1 is SGDLS, CDR2 YYNGEE. The V and J ends lost 2 bases and 3 bases respectively, with 15 bases between them. The CDR3 nucleotides are TGTGCCAGCAGCGTCGGACTGGGAATAAGCTACGAGCAGTACTTC. Residues: CASSVGLGISYEQYF.

The chain joins TRBV7-2 to TRBJ2-3; 11 bases line up with TRBD2. Germline V CDR1 and CDR2: SGHTA, FQGNSA. The CDR3 contains 17 residues. The V segment lost 2 bases and the J segment 6 bases; nucleotides outside the gene matches: 10. The CDR3 spells CASSLRDSGRGLDTQYF. The CDR3 region has the DNA TGTGCCAGCAGCTTAAGGGATAGCGGGAGGGGGTTGGATACGCAGTATTTT. The variable domain in full, with the rest retrieved from reference TRBV7-2 and TRBJ2-3, is GAGVSQSPSNKVTEKGKDVELRCDPISGHTALYWYRQSLGQGLEFLIYFQGNSAPDKSGLPSDRFSAERTGGSVSTLTIQRTQQEDSAVYLCASSLRDSGRGLDTQYFGPGTRLTVL.

The J gene is TRBJ2-7, the V gene TRBV18, with TRBD2 identical over 8 bases. Germline V gives CDR1 KGHSH, CDR2 LQKENI. The V gene end was trimmed by 5 bases and the J gene end by 4 bases; junction bases not matched to a gene: 7. CDR3 length: 14 amino acids. CDR3 loop: CASSSGGPGYEQYF. The DNA for the CDR3 is TGTGCCAGCTCATCGGGAGGGCCTGGGTACGAGCAGTACTTC.

This clone was counted once. The rearrangement uses TRBV3-1 (or the pseudogene TRBV3-2) and TRBJ1-2, with D hard to call. The CDR3 is 14 residues long. Trimming pared 1 base from V and 1 base from J, leaving 7 bases between. CDR1 is LGHDT and CDR2 is YNNKEL in the germline V gene (reference sequence). The CDR3 sequence: CASSQVRGNYGYTF. The CDR3 DNA reads TGTGCCAGCAGCCAAGTGCGGGGTAACTATGGCTACACCTTC.